This T cell receptor beta chain was obtained from a study of blood T cell repertoires in COVID-19. As for the study in general: COVID-19 samples from acute and convalescent phases originated in the United States, Italy and Spain. PBMCs, B-cell-depleted T cells, or T cells provided the cDNA or gDNA that made up the material.

V trimming: 5 bases; J trimming: 8 bases; junction bases outside the gene matches: 7. This CDR3 has 14 amino acids. Germline loops: CDR1 SGHTA, CDR2 FQGTGA. In the original processing: For nucleated cells, counts were estimated from reference gene primer amplification. Assay: immunoSEQ multiplex PCR; the TCRdb copy retains only in-frame clones and omits some. That table furnishes V, J and clone size, whereas the DNA furnished D and trimming. The sample yields approximately 100,000 clones, just over 90% seen once. The source material was peripheral blood. The chain is built from TRBV7-3 and TRBJ2-1, with TRBD2 matching 9 bases. This TCR was recovered from a man between 60 and 75 years old with acute or convalescent COVID-19. The CDR3 is CASSLGLASDEQFF. CDR3 in DNA: TGTGCCAGCAGCCTGGGACTAGCATCCGATGAGCAGTTCTTC.